This T cell receptor beta chain appears in the sequencing data of a study of post-analysis software for immune sequencing data. As for the study in general: The study covered relapsing-remitting, secondary progressive and progressive-relapsing courses of multiple sclerosis.

Germline V gene sequence: CDR1 MNHEY, CDR2 SVGAGI. Trimming stripped 2 bases from V and 4 bases from J, with 8 bases between. The CDR3 extends over 13 amino acids. Findings of the study overall: The normalized Chao1 diversity of multiple sclerosis patients was significantly lower than that of controls. With TRBV5-6, TRBV5-1 and TRBV20-1 included, 5 or 6 TRBV segments were more frequent in patients than in controls.

Unique molecular identifiers were carried by the TCR beta cDNA libraries. T cells numbering about 0.9 to 11 million gave rise to about 490,000 cDNA molecules. A single record per CDR3 protein comes from TCRdb applying MiXCR to the PCR reads. The sample includes approximately 660,000 distinct CDR3 sequences, 55% to 70% of them seen just once. This clonotype was seen more than once but under ten times. The antigen remains unidentified. V and J are TRBV6-5 and TRBJ1-2; D might be TRBD1 (6 bases). The sequence was collected from a girl aged 2 to 9 with multiple sclerosis. The material sequenced was blood. CDR3: CASSYGQSYGYTF. In DNA, the CDR3 is TGTGCCAGCAGTTACGGACAGTCCTATGGCTACACCTTC.